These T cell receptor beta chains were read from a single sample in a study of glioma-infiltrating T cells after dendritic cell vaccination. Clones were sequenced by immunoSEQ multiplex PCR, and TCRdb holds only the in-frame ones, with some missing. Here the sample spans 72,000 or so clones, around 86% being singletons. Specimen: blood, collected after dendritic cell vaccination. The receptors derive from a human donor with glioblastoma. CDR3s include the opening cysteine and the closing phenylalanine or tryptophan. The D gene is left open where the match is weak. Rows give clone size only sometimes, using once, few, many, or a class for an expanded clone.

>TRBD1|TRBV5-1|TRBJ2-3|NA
CASSLEGTGGTDTQYF
TGCGCCAGCAGCTTGGAAGGGACAGGGGGCACAGATACGCAGTATTTT
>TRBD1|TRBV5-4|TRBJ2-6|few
CASSEGTAFSGANVLTF
TGTGCCAGCAGCGAGGGGACAGCCTTCTCTGGGGCCAACGTCCTGACTTTC
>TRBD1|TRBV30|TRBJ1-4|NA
CARGTDATNEKLFF
TGTGCCCGCGGGACAGACGCAACTAATGAAAAACTGTTTTTT
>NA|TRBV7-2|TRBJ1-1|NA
CASSSDARASTEAFF
TGTGCCAGCAGCTCCGACGCGAGGGCCAGCACTGAAGCTTTCTTT
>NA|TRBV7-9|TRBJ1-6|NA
CASSPTQGISPLHF
TGTGCCAGCAGCCCCACTCAGGGGATATCACCCCTCCACTTT
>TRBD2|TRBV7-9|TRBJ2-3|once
CASTHSTSGRSDTQYF
TGTGCCAGCACCCACTCGACTAGCGGGAGGTCAGATACGCAGTATTTT
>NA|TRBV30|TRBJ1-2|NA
CAWSLRGVNYGYTF
TGTGCCTGGAGTCTACGGGGGGTCAACTATGGCTACACCTTC
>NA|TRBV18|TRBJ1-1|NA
CASSPPERGVGTFF
TGTGCCAGCTCACCACCGGAACGGGGAGTCGGAACTTTCTTT
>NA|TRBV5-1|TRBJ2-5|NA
CASIYPGGTQYF
TGCGCCAGCATCTACCCCGGAGGGACCCAGTACTTC
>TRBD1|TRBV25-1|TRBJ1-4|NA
CASSDPRQGNLNEKLFF
TGTGCCAGCAGTGATCCTCGACAGGGGAACTTAAATGAAAAACTGTTTTTT
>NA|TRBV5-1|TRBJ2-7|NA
CASSWGGQAYEQYF
TGCGCCAGCAGCTGGGGGGGACAGGCCTACGAGCAGTACTTC
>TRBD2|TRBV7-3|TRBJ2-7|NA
CASSLTLAGAGEQYF
TGTGCCAGCAGCTTAACGCTGGCGGGAGCAGGGGAGCAGTACTTC
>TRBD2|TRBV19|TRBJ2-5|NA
CASSIRASGPQETQYF
TGTGCCAGTAGTATACGGGCTAGCGGGCCTCAAGAGACCCAGTACTTC
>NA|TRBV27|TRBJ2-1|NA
CASSLTGSFEQFF
TGTGCCAGCAGTTTAACCGGGAGCTTTGAGCAGTTCTTC
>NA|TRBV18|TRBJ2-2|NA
CASSPSRASFGELFF
TGTGCCAGCTCACCCTCGAGGGCCAGCTTCGGGGAGCTGTTTTTT
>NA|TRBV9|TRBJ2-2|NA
CASSSLGRLNTGELFF
TGTGCCAGCAGTTCCCTCGGTCGGTTAAACACCGGGGAGCTGTTTTTT
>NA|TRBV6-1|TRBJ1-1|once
CASSELMTLNTEAFF
TGTGCCAGCAGTGAATTGATGACTTTGAACACTGAAGCTTTCTTT
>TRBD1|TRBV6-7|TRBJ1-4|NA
CASTYAWRDRGLRANEKLFF
TGTGCCAGCACCTACGCCTGGAGGGACAGGGGACTTCGGGCTAATGAAAAACTGTTTTTT
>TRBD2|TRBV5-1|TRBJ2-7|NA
CASSLGPSGGVSYEQYF
TGCGCCAGCAGCTTGGGGCCTAGCGGGGGGGTCTCCTACGAGCAGTACTTC
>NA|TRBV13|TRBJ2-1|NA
CASSEGVDSYNEQFF
TGTGCCAGCAGCGAGGGGGTCGACTCCTACAATGAGCAGTTCTTC
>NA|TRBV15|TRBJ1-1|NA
CATSRDGARGAFF
TGTGCCACCAGCAGAGATGGCGCCCGGGGGGCTTTCTTT
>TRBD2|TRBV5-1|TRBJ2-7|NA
CASSRGTSGSREQYF
TGCGCCAGCAGCCGCGGGACTAGCGGGAGCCGTGAGCAGTACTTC
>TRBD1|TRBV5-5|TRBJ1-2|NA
CASSPHKGQGIEGYTF
TGTGCCAGCAGCCCACATAAGGGACAGGGGATAGAGGGCTACACCTTC
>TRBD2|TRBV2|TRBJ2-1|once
CASRGGLGGEQFF
TGTGCCAGCCGGGGGGGGCTGGGGGGAGAGCAGTTCTTC
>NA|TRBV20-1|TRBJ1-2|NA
CSASAIYGYTF
TGCAGTGCGAGTGCCATCTATGGCTACACCTTC
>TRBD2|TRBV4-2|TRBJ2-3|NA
CASSDGAGALLDTQYF
TGTGCCAGCAGCGACGGAGCGGGAGCATTGCTAGATACGCAGTATTTT
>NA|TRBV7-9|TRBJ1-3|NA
CASSLAAEGDTIYF
TGTGCCAGCAGCTTAGCGGCAGAAGGGGACACCATATATTTT
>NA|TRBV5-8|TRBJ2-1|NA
CASSPDGISYNEQFF
TGTGCCAGCAGCCCGGACGGGATCTCCTACAATGAGCAGTTCTTC
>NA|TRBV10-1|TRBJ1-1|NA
CASSASRGGEFMNTEAFF
TGCGCCAGCAGTGCTTCACGAGGGGGGGAATTTATGAACACTGAAGCTTTCTTT